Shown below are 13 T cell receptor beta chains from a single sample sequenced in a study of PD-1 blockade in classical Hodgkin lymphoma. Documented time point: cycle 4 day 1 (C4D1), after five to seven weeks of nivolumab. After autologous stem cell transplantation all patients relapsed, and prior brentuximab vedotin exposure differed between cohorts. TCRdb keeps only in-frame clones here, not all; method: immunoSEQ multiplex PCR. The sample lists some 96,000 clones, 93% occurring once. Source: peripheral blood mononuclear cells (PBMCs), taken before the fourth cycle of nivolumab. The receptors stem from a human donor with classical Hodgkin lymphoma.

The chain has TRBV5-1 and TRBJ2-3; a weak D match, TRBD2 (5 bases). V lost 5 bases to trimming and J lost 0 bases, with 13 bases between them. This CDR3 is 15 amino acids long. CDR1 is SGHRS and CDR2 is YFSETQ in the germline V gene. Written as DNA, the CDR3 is TGCGCCAGCAGTCCGGGGTTAACAAGCACAGATACGCAGTATTTT. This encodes CASSPGLTSTDTQYF.

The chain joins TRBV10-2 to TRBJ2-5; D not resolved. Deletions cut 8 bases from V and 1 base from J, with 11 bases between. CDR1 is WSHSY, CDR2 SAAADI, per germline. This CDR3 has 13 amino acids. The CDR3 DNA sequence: TGCGCCAGCGCTAGTACAAGCCAAGAGACCCAGTACTTC. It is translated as CASASTSQETQYF.

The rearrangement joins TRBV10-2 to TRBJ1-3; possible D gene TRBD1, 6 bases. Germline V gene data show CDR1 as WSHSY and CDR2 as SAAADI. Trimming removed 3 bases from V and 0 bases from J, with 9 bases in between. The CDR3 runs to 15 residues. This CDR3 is CASSERTVSGNTIYF. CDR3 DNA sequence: TGCGCCAGCAGTGAAAGGACAGTCTCTGGAAACACCATATATTTT.

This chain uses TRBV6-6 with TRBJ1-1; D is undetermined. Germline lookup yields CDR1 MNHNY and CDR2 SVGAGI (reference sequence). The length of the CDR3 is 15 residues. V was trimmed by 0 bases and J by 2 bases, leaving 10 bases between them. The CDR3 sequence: CASSYSRNINTEAFF. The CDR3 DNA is TGTGCCAGCAGTTACTCGAGGAACATAAACACTGAAGCTTTCTTT.

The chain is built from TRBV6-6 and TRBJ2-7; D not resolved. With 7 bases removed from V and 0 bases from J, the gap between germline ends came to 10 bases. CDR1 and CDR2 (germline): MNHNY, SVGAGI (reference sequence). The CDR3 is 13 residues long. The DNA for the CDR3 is TGTGCCAGCATTCCAGTTCCCTCCTACGAGCAGTACTTC. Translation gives CASIPVPSYEQYF.

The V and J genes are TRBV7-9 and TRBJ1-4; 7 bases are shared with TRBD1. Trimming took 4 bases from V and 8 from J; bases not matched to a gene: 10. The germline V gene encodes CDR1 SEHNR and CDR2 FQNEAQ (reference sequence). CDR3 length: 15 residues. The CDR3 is CASSSVRQGGEKLFF. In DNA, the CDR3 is TGTGCCAGCAGCTCCGTGAGACAGGGAGGAGAAAAACTGTTTTTT.

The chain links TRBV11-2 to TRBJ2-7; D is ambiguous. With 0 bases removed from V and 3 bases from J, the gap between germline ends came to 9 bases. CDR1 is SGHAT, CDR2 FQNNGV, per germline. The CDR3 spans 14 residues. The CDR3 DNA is TGTGCCAGCAGCTTAGACAACCTTAGCTACGAGCAGTACTTC. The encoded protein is CASSLDNLSYEQYF.

CDR3 in amino acids: CASRKAGATAFEQFF. DNA of the CDR3: TGTGCCAGTAGAAAAGCGGGAGCGACGGCCTTTGAGCAGTTCTTC. The chain employs TRBV9 and TRBJ2-1, with 8 bases lining up with TRBD2. V dropped 8 bases and J dropped 9; count of bases not matched to a gene: 16. CDR1 SGDLS and CDR2 YYNGEE come from the germline V gene. There are 15 residues in the CDR3.

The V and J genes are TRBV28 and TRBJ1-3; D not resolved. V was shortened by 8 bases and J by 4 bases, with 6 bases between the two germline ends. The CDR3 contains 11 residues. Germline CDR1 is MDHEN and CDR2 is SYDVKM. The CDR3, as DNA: TGTGCCAGCGTCCGCGGAAACACCATATATTTT. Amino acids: CASVRGNTIYF.

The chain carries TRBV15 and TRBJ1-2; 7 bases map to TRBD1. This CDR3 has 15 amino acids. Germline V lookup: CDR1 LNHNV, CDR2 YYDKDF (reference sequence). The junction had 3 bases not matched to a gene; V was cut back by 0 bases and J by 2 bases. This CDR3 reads CATSRETGQNYGYTF. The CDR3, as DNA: TGTGCCACCAGCAGAGAGACGGGACAGAACTATGGCTACACCTTC.

This chain's CDR3 is CATSRVAWADTQYF. The CDR3 DNA reads TGTGCCACCAGCAGAGTGGCGTGGGCAGATACGCAGTATTTT. The gene calls are TRBV15 and TRBJ2-3; D call uncertain. The CDR3 length is 14 residues. Germline CDR1 reads LNHNV; CDR2 reads YYDKDF (reference sequence). V lost 1 base to trimming and J lost 4 bases, with 9 bases between them.

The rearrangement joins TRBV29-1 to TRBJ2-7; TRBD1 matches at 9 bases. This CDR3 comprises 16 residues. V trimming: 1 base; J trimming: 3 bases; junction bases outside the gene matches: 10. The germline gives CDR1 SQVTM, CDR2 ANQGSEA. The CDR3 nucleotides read TGCAGCGTTGAAGCCCCGGGACAGGGAGACTACTACGAGCAGTACTTC. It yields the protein CSVEAPGQGDYYEQYF.

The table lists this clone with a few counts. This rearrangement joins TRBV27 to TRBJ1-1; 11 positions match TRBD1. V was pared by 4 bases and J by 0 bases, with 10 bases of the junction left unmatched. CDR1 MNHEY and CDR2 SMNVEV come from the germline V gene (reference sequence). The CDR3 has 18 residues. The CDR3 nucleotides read TGTGCCAGCAGTTCCACCGGGACAGGGGGGCCGCTGAACACTGAAGCTTTCTTT. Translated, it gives CASSSTGTGGPLNTEAFF.